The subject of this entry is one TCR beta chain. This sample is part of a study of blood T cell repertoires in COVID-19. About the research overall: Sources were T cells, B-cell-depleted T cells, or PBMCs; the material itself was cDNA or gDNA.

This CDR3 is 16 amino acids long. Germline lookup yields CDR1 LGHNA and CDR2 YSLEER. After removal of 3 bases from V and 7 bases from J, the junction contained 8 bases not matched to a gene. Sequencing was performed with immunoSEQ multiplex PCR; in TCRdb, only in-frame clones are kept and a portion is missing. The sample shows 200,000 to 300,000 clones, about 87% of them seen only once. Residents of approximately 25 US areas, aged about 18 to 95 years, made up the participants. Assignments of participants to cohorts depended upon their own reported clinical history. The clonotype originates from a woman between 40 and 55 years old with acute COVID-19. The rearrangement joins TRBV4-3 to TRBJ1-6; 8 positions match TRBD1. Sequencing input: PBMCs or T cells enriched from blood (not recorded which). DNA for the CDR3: TGCGCCAGCAGCCAGTACGACAGGGGCGGGAATTCACCCCTCCACTTT. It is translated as CASSQYDRGGNSPLHF.